This T cell receptor beta chain stems from a study of regulatory T cells in long-lasting Graves disease. Overall study: Antithyroid drug exposure in newly diagnosed Graves' patients had lasted under 3 months. Points from the study as a whole: The study found persistent patients shared more public clonotypes (roughly 2,600) than new patients (just over 950).

At least ten counts were recorded for this clonotype. Its target is not known. Germline assignment: CDR1 MNHEY and CDR2 SVGEGT. The CDR3 runs 18 residues. The V segment lost 4 bases and the J segment 6 bases; nucleotides outside the gene matches: 17. Arm-PCR of CDR3 regions and iRepertoire HTBI primers were used to build TCR beta libraries. TCRdb re-derived calls from the multiplex PCR reads in MiXCR, one entry per CDR3 protein. The data show 620,000 or so distinct CDR3 sequences, 16% seen once. Time point defined: newly diagnosed GD, antithyroid drugs for less than 3 months. The TCR library was made from RNA extracted from PBMCs. The data also belong to a second study, concerning T cells in Graves' hyperthyroidism and ophthalmopathy. From that second work: Researchers ran a first-round RT-PCR on the TCR CDR3 using the HTBI primer set.

The chain is built from TRBV6-2 or TRBV6-3 and TRBJ2-3, with 9 bases lining up with TRBD2. The TCR comes from a woman under 40 with Graves disease. The source was peripheral blood mononuclear cells (PBMCs), collected at new diagnosis, from a patient treated with antithyroid drugs. CDR3 sequence reads: CASSSIASGTSTKDTQYF. For the CDR3, the DNA is TGTGCCAGCAGTTCTATAGCTAGCGGGACCTCCACTAAGGATACGCAGTATTTT.